These T cell receptor beta chains were read from a single sample in a study of T cell repertoires in cytomegalovirus infection. TCRdb reprocessed the reads via MiXCR and lists one record per CDR3 protein. This table holds a few hundred thousand distinct CDR3 sequences, about a sixth found once. The sample consisted of PBMCs. The receptors were sampled from a human donor in good health (CMV status not recorded). Some clones in this sample may be carry-over from other donors' samples. CDR3s include the opening cysteine and the closing phenylalanine or tryptophan. D genes are given only for firm matches. Clone size is given for some rows only: seen once, a few or many times, or a class if the clone is expanded.

CDR3	DNA	D	J	V	length	size
CASSPYGANYGYTF	TGTGCCAGCTCACCCTACGGTGCTAACTATGGCTACACCTTC	-	TRBJ1-2	TRBV18	14	-
CASSFFQETQYF	TGTGCCAGCAGTTTTTTCCAAGAGACCCAGTACTTC	-	TRBJ2-5	TRBV12-3/TRBV12-4	12	many
CAISESESYGYTF	TGTGCCATCAGTGAATCAGAGAGCTATGGCTACACCTTC	-	TRBJ1-2	TRBV10-3	13	many
CASRLGRNTEAFF	TGCGCCAGCAGGCTTGGGAGGAACACTGAAGCTTTCTTT	-	TRBJ1-1	TRBV5-1	13	many
CASSLRQGATDTQYF	TGTGCCAGCAGCTTGAGACAGGGGGCCACAGATACGCAGTATTTT	TRBD1	TRBJ2-3	TRBV7-3	15	-
CATSKDLAYEQYF	TGTGCCACCAGCAAGGACCTCGCCTACGAGCAGTACTTC	-	TRBJ2-7	TRBV15	13	-
CASSYSGFGGSNGYTF	TGTGCCAGCAGTTACTCCGGGTTCGGTGGGTCCAATGGCTACACCTTC	-	TRBJ1-2	TRBV6-5	16	-
CASSFKVLGTGGNEQYF	TGTGCCAGCAGTTTTAAGGTGTTGGGCACAGGAGGCAACGAGCAGTACTTC	-	TRBJ2-7	TRBV12-3/TRBV12-4	17	many
CASSPQGLPTDEQYF	TGTGCCAGCAGCCCCCAGGGCCTCCCGACGGACGAGCAGTACTTC	-	TRBJ2-7	TRBV7-9	15	-
CASSSARDYSYEQYF	TGTGCCAGCAGTTCAGCCAGGGACTACTCCTACGAGCAGTACTTC	TRBD2	TRBJ2-7	TRBV6-2/TRBV6-3	15	few
CASSYSVSNQETQYF	TGTGCCAGCAGTTACTCGGTATCCAACCAAGAGACCCAGTACTTC	-	TRBJ2-5	TRBV6-2/TRBV6-3	15	few